Below, one T cell receptor (beta chain) is given with its context. The data were obtained in a study of glioma-infiltrating T cells after dendritic cell vaccination. Sequencing was performed with immunoSEQ multiplex PCR; in TCRdb, only in-frame clones are kept and a portion is missing. The sample yields about 82,000 clones, about 87% seen once. Trimming at V came to 4 bases and at J to 4 bases, leaving 4 bases not matched to a gene. The CDR3 spans 14 residues. Germline loops: CDR1 MNHNS, CDR2 SASEGT. Selection required adequate fresh-frozen tumor tissue plus more than two years' survival data. The receptor was isolated from a human donor with glioblastoma. The chain is built from TRBV6-1 and TRBJ1-5; 7 bases agree with TRBD1. The source material was blood, sampled before dendritic cell vaccination. The CDR3 loop is CASSGTGENQPQHF. The DNA of the CDR3 is TGTGCCAGCAGTGGAACAGGGGAGAATCAGCCCCAGCATTTT.